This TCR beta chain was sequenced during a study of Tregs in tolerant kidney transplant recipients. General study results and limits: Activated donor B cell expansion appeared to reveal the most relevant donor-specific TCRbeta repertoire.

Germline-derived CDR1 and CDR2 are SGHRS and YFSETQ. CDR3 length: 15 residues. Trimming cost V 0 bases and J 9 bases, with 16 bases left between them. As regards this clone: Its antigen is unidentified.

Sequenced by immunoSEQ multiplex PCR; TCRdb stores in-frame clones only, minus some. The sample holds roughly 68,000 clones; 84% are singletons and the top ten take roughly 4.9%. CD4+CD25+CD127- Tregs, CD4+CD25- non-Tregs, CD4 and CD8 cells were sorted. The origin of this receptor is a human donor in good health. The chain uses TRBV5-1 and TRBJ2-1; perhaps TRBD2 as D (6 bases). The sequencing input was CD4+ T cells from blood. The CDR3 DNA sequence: TGCGCCAGCAGCTTGGTACGGGAGAGAGGGATTGAGCAGTTCTTC. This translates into CASSLVRERGIEQFF.